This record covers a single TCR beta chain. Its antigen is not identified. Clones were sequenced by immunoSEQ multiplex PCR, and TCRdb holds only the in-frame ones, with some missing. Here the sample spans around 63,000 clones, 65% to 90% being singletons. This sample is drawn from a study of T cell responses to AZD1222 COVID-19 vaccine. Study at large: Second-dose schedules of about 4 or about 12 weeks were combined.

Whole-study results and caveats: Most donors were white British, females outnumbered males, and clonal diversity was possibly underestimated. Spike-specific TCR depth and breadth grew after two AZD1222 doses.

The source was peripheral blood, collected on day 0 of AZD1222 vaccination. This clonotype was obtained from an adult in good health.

The CDR3 DNA reads as TGCGCCAGCAGCCAAGATCAAGGGATGAATAATTCACCCCTCCACTTT. Amino acids: CASSQDQGMNNSPLHF. The chain links TRBV4-1 to TRBJ1-6; unclear D gene. The V end was cut by 0 bases, the J end by 5 bases, with 11 bases between. CDR3 size: 16 residues. The germline gives CDR1 MGHRA, CDR2 YSYEKL.